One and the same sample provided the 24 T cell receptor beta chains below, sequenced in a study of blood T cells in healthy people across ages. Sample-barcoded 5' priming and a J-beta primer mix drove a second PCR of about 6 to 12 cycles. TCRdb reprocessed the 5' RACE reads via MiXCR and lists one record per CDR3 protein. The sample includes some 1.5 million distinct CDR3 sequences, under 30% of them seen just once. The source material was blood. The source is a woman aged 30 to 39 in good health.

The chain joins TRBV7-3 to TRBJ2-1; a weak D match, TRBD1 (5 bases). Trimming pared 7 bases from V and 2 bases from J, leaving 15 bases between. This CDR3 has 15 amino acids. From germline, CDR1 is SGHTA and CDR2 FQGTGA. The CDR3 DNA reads TGTGCCAGCACTCTAGGCCCAGGGCCCTACAATGAGCAGTTCTTC. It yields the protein CASTLGPGPYNEQFF. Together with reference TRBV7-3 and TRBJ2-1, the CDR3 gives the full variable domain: GAGVSQTPSNKVTEKGKYVELRCDPISGHTALYWYRQSLGQGPEFLIYFQGTGAADDSGLPNDRFFAVRPEGSVSTLKIQRTERGDSAVYLCASTLGPGPYNEQFFGPGTRLTVL.

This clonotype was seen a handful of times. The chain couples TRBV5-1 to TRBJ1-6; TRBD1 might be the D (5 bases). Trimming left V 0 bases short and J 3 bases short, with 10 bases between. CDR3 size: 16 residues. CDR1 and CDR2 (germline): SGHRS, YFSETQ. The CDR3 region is CASSLAGTRYNSPLHF. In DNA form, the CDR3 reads TGCGCCAGCAGCTTGGCCGGGACTCGCTATAATTCACCCCTCCACTTT. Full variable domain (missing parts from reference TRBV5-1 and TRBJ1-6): KAGVTQTPRYLIKTRGQQVTLSCSPISGHRSVSWYQQTPGQGLQFLFEYFSETQRNKGNFPGRFSGRQFSNSRSEMNVSTLELGDSALYLCASSLAGTRYNSPLHFGNGTRLTVT.

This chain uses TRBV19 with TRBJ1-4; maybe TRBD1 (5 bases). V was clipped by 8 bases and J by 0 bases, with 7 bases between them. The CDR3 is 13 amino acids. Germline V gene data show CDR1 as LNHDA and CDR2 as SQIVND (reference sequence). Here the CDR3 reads CASAGTTNEKLFF. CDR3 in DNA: TGTGCCAGTGCAGGGACAACTAATGAAAAACTGTTTTTT.

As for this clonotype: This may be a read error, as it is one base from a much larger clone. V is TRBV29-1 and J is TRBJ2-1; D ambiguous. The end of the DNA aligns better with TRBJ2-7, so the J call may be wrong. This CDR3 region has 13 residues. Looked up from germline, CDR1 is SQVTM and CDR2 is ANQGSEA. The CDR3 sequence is CSVQSGSYNEQYF. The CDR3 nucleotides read TGCAGCGTCCAGTCGGGCTCCTACAATGAGCAGTACTTC.

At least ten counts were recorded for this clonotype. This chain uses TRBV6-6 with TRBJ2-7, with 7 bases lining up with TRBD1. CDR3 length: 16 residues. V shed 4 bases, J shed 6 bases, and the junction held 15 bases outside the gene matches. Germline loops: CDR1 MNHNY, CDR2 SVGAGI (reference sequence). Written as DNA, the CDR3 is TGTGCCAGCAGTTCCTTCTCCGGGACAGCCATGGGCGAGCAGTACTTC. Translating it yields CASSSFSGTAMGEQYF.

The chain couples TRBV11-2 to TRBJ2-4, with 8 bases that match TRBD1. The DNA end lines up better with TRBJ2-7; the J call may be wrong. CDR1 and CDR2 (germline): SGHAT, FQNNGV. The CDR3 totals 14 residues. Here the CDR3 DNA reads TGTGCCAGCAGCTATTTCGCTACAGGGGGCGAGCAGTACTTC. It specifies CASSYFATGGEQYF.

Here the CDR3 reads CASSTTPSPYEQYF. CDR3 in DNA: TGTGCCAGCAGCACGACACCTTCACCCTACGAGCAGTACTTC. This rearrangement joins TRBV7-9 to TRBJ2-7; no reliable D call. V dropped 5 bases and J dropped 2 bases, with 13 bases sitting between them. Germline-derived CDR1 and CDR2 are SEHNR and FQNEAQ (reference sequence). The CDR3 consists of 14 residues.

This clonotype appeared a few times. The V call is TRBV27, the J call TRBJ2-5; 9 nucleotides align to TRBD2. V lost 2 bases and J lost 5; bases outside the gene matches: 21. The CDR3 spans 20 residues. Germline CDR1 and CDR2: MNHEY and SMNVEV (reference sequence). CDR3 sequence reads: CASSLGSLAGGPLSWETQYF. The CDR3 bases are TGTGCCAGCAGTTTAGGCTCTCTCGCGGGAGGGCCCCTGTCGTGGGAGACCCAGTACTTC.

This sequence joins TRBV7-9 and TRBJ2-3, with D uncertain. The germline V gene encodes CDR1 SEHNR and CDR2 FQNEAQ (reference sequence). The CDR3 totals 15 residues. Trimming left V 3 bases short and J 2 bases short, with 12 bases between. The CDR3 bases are TGTGCCAGCAGCTTGTATTTCCAGCTCACAGATACGCAGTATTTT. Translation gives CASSLYFQLTDTQYF.

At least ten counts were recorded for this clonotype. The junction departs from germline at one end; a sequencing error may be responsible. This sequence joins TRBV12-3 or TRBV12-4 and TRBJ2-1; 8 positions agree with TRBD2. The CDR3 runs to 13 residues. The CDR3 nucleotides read TGCGCCAGCAGCTTGTCGCTAGCGGGTGAGCAGTTCTTC. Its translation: CASSLSLAGEQFF.

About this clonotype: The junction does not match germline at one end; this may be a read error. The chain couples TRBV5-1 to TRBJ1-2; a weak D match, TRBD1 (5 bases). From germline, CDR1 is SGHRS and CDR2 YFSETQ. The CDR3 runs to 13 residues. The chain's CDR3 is CVSSLDFQGDYTF. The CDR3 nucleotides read TGCGTCAGCAGCTTGGATTTTCAGGGCGACTACACCTTC.

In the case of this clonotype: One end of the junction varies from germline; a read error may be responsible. The CDR3 is CASSPGTSGGGGGTDAQYF. DNA of the CDR3: TGTGCCAGCAGCCCCGGGACTAGCGGGGGGGGAGGGGGCACAGATGCGCAGTATTTT. The chain combines TRBV5-6 with TRBJ2-3, with 16 bases identical to TRBD2. The CDR3 is 19 amino acids. Germline V gene sequence: CDR1 SGHDT, CDR2 YYEEEE.

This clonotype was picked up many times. CDR3: CSARELETQYF. In nucleotides, the CDR3 is TGCAGTGCTAGAGAATTAGAGACCCAGTACTTC. The chain links TRBV20-1 to TRBJ2-5; D uncertain. The germline CDR1 and CDR2 sequences are DFQATT and SNEGSKA (reference sequence). The ends were cut back, 0 bases at V and 4 bases at J, with 3 bases in the middle. The CDR3 has 11 residues.

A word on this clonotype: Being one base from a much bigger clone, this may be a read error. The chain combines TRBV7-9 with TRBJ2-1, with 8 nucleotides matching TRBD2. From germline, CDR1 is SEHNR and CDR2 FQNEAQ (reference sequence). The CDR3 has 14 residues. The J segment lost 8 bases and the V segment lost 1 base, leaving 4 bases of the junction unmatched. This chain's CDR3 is CASSLGTSRHEQFF. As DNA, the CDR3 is TGTGCCAGCAGCTTAGGGACTAGCAGGCATGAGCAGTTCTTC.

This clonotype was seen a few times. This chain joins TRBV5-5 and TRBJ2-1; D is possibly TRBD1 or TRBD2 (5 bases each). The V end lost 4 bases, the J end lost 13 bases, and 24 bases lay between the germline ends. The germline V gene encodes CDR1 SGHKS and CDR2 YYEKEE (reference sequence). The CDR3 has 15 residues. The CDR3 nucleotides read TGTGCCAGCAGCCCCAGGGACGGGCTAAGGGAGACCCAGTTCTTC. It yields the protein CASSPRDGLRETQFF.

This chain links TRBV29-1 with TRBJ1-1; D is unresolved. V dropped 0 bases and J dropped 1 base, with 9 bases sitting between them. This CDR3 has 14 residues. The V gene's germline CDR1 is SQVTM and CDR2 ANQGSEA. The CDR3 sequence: CSVEERRANTEAFF. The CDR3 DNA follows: TGCAGCGTTGAAGAAAGACGGGCGAACACTGAAGCTTTCTTT.

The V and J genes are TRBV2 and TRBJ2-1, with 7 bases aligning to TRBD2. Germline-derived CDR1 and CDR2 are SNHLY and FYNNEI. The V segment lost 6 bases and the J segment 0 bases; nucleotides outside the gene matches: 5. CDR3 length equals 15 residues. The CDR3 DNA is TGTGCCAGCAGGGAGCAGCGGGGCTCCTACAATGAGCAGTTCTTC. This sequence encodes CASREQRGSYNEQFF. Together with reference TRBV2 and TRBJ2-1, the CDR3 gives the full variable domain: EPEVTQTPSHQVTQMGQEVILRCVPISNHLYFYWYRQILGQKVEFLVSFYNNEISEKSEIFDDQFSVERPDGSNFTLKIRSTKLEDSAMYFCASREQRGSYNEQFFGPGTRLTVL.

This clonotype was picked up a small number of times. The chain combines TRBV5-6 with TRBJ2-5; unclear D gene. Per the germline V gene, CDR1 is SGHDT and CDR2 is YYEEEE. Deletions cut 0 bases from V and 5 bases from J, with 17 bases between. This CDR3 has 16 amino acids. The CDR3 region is CASSLGFSGLRETQYF. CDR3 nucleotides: TGTGCCAGCAGCTTGGGGTTTTCGGGTCTCCGGGAGACCCAGTACTTC.

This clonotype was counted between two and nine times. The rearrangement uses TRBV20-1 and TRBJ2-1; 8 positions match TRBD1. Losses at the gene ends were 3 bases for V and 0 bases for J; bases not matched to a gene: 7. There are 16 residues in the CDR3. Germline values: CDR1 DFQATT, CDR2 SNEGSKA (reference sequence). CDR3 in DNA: TGCAGTGCTAGCGATGACAGGGGAAGCTCCTACAATGAGCAGTTCTTC. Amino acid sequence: CSASDDRGSSYNEQFF.

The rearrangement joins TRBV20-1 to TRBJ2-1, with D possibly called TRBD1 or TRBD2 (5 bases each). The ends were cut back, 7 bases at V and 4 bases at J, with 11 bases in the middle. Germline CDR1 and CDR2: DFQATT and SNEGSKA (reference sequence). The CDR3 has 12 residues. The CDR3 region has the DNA TGCAGTGTAACGGGGCCTTACAATGAGCAGTTCTTC. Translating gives CSVTGPYNEQFF.

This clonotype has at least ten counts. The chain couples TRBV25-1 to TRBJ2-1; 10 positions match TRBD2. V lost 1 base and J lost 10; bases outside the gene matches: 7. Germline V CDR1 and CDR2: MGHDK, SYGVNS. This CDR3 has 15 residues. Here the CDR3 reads CASSESWLAGDEQFF. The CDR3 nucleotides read TGTGCCAGCAGTGAATCTTGGCTAGCGGGAGACGAGCAGTTCTTC.

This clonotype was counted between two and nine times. CDR3 sequence (DNA): TGTGCCAGCTATTCTAGCGGGAGCGGCCACGGCTACGAGCAGTACTTC. Amino acids: CASYSSGSGHGYEQYF. The chain joins TRBV6-2 or TRBV6-3 to TRBJ2-7; TRBD2 agrees at 10 bases. After removal of 8 bases from V and 3 bases from J, the junction contained 13 bases not matched to a gene. The V gene's germline CDR1 is MNHEY and CDR2 SVGEGT. The CDR3 length is 16 residues.

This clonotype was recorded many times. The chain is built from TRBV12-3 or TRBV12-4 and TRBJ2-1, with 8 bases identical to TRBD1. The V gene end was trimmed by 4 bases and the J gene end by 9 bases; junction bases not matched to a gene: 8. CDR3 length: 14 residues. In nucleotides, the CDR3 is TGTGCCAGCAGTTCGGACAGGGTGTTCGCTGAGCAGTTCTTC. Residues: CASSSDRVFAEQFF.

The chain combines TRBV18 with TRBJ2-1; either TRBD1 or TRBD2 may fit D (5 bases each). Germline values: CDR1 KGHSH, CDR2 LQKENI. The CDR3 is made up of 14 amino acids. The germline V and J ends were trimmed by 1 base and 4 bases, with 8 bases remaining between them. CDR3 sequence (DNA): TGTGCCAGCTCACCACGGGACGATTACAATGAGCAGTTCTTC. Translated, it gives CASSPRDDYNEQFF.